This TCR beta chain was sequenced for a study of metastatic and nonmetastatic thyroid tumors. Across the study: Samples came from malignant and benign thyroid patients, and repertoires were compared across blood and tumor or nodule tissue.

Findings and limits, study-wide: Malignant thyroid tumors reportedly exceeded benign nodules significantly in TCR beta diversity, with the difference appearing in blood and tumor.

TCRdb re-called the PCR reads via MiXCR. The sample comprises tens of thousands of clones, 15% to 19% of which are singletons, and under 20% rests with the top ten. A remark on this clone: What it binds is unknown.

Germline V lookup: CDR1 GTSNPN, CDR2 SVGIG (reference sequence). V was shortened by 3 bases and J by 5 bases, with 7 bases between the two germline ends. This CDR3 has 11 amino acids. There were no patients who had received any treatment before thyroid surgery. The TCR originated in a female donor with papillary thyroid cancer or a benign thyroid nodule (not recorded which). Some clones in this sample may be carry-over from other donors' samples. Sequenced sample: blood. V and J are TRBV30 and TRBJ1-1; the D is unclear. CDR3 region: CAWSAQTEAFF. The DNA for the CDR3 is TGTGCCTGGAGCGCGCAGACTGAAGCTTTCTTT.